Presented here are 5 T cell receptor beta chains from one specimen sequenced in a study of beta chain features in type 1 diabetes. TCRB transcripts that were expressed got sequenced, as all of the isolated RNA had been reverse transcribed. Sequencing used immunoSEQ multiplex PCR; TCRdb keeps in-frame clones, though not all of them. The table includes about 650,000 clones, 9.5% to 15% detected once. Their specific antigens are unknown. Study outcomes and limitations: Shortening of TCRB CDR3s, moderate but significant, appeared in all four CD4+ subsets of Type 1 diabetes patients.

The sequenced material came from naive CD4+ T cells from blood. These receptors were taken from a man in his thirties or forties with type 1 diabetes.

This clone came up a few times. The DNA of the CDR3 is TGTGCCAGCAGCTTATATAACAGGGGGAATTCACCCCTCCACTTT. Protein sequence: CASSLYNRGNSPLHF. The rearrangement links TRBV7-3 to TRBJ1-6, with TRBD1 matching over 8 bases. This CDR3 comprises 15 residues. J gave up 7 bases and V 2 bases, and 4 bases lay outside the gene matches. Germline V CDR1 and CDR2: SGHTA, FQGTGA. The full variable domain, completed using reference TRBV7-3 and TRBJ1-6, is GAGVSQTPSNKVTEKGKYVELRCDPISGHTALYWYRQSLGQGPEFLIYFQGTGAADDSGLPNDRFFAVRPEGSVSTLKIQRTERGDSAVYLCASSLYNRGNSPLHFGNGTRLTVT.

The chain uses TRBV30 and TRBJ1-6; 10 bases are a match to TRBD1. CDR3 length: 13 residues. CDR1 and CDR2 (germline): GTSNPN, SVGIG (reference sequence). With V trimmed by 7 bases and J by 9 bases, 6 bases remained unmatched. This chain's CDR3 is CASGDRGFSPLHF. As DNA, the CDR3 is TGTGCCTCGGGGGACAGGGGATTTTCACCCCTCCACTTT.

This clone was detected a few times. The chain recombines TRBV2 with TRBJ1-6; the match to TRBD1 covers 10 bases. The CDR3 length is 17 residues. Trimming at V came to 6 bases and at J to 2 bases, leaving 7 bases not matched to a gene. Germline V CDR1 and CDR2: SNHLY, FYNNEI. The CDR3 reads CASREDRGNAYNSPLHF. CDR3 nucleotide sequence: TGTGCCAGCAGAGAGGACAGGGGGAACGCCTATAATTCACCCCTCCACTTT.

The chain uses TRBV7-2 and TRBJ1-4; unclear D gene. Germline V gene data show CDR1 as SGHTA and CDR2 as FQGNSA. The V end was cut by 5 bases, the J end by 12 bases, with 16 bases between. This CDR3 spans 13 amino acids. The CDR3 DNA reads TGTGCCAGCAGCCCAAGCCAGGAACGGGAACTGTTTTTT. Its protein product is CASSPSQERELFF.

Only a few counts were recorded for this clone. This chain uses TRBV4-3 with TRBJ2-5; a possible D gene is TRBD1 (6 bases). Per the germline V gene, CDR1 is LGHNA and CDR2 is YSLEER. Trimming removed 2 bases from V and 0 bases from J, with 7 bases in between. This CDR3 region has 14 residues. Here the CDR3 DNA reads TGCGCCAGCAGCCAAAACAGGGACCAAGAGACCCAGTACTTC. Protein: CASSQNRDQETQYF.